The 5 T cell receptor beta chains listed next were all sequenced from one sample in a study of cytomegalovirus exposure and HLA in healthy donors. Researchers ran the PCR with 60 Vbeta and 13 Jbeta primers. The protocol was immunoSEQ multiplex PCR, while the TCRdb copy is restricted to in-frame clones and leaves out a portion. This table has some 180,000 clones, approximately 84% appearing once. The material sequenced was PBMCs. These receptors were obtained from a girl between 10 and 17 years old in good health and CMV-seropositive.

The J gene is TRBJ2-1, the V gene TRBV14; 14 bases match TRBD2. Germline CDR1 is SGHDN and CDR2 is FVKESK. V lost 3 bases and J lost 8; bases outside the gene matches: 3. The CDR3 covers 15 residues. The CDR3, as DNA: TGTGCCAGCAGCCAGCGGGGACTAGCGGGAGATGAGCAGTTCTTC. This translates into CASSQRGLAGDEQFF.

The chain employs TRBV19 and TRBJ1-5; D is perhaps TRBD1 (5 bases). The V gene's germline CDR1 is LNHDA and CDR2 SQIVND (reference sequence). Trimming removed 3 bases from V and 5 bases from J, with 14 bases in between. This CDR3 is built from 15 residues. The CDR3: CASSIIGDSYQPQHF. In nucleotides, the CDR3 is TGTGCCAGTAGTATCATCGGTGACAGTTATCAGCCCCAGCATTTT. The full variable domain, completed using reference TRBV19 and TRBJ1-5, is DGGITQSPKYLFRKEGQNVTLSCEQNLNHDAMYWYRQDPGQGLRLIYYSQIVNDFQKGDIAEGYSVSREKKESFPLTVTSAQKNPTAFYLCASSIIGDSYQPQHFGDGTRLSIL.

J is TRBJ2-1 and V is TRBV10-2; TRBD2 agrees at 8 bases. V gave up 3 bases and J gave up 4 bases; unmatched junction bases: 8. The CDR3 runs 16 residues. CDR1 and CDR2 from the germline V gene are WSHSY and SAAADI. CDR3 loop: CASSDSKRGIYNEQFF. The CDR3 DNA sequence: TGCGCCAGCAGTGATTCGAAGCGGGGGATTTACAATGAGCAGTTCTTC.

The V gene is TRBV5-1, the J gene TRBJ2-5, with 8 bases aligning to TRBD2. Germline-derived CDR1 and CDR2 are SGHRS and YFSETQ. This CDR3 contains 14 residues. J gave up 2 bases and V 7 bases, and 7 bases lay outside the gene matches. Here the CDR3 reads CASRTTSGQETQYF. In DNA, the CDR3 is TGCGCCAGCCGTACAACTAGCGGACAAGAGACCCAGTACTTC.

The chain employs TRBV11-2 and TRBJ2-3, with 9 bases matching TRBD2. The V gene end was trimmed by 1 base and the J gene end by 5 bases; junction bases not matched to a gene: 16. Germline CDR1 is SGHAT and CDR2 is FQNNGV. The CDR3 runs 19 residues. This CDR3 is CASSLAGVTSGQFKDTQYF. The CDR3, as DNA: TGTGCCAGCAGCTTAGCGGGGGTGACTAGCGGTCAGTTTAAAGATACGCAGTATTTT.